Given below is one TCR beta chain in context. Its specificity is unknown. This sample is part of a study of lymphopenia after photon versus proton radiotherapy. Study observations and caveats: After lymphocyte nadir, photon-treated repertoires showed oligoclonal expansion, especially CD8+ Temra.

This CDR3 contains 18 residues. Germline lookup yields CDR1 MDHEN and CDR2 SYDVKM. V was pared by 2 bases and J by 1 base, with 20 bases between. Method: immunoSEQ multiplex PCR; TCRdb's copy keeps in-frame clones and lacks some. Seen here are some 25,000 clones, roughly 82% observed once, and the top ten hold 21%. The J gene is TRBJ1-1, the V gene TRBV28; tentatively, D is TRBD1 (5 bases). The sequence was collected from a woman in her seventies with pancreatic cancer. This sample comprised peripheral blood, obtained from a patient treated with proton-based radiotherapy. The CDR3 spells CASSLIPPGNYPNTEAFF. The CDR3 bases are TGTGCCAGCAGTTTAATCCCTCCAGGGAATTATCCGAACACTGAAGCTTTCTTT.